This note documents a single T cell receptor beta chain sequence. What it recognizes is unknown. The sample comes from a study of T cell responses to AZD1222 COVID-19 vaccine. Sequenced by immunoSEQ multiplex PCR; TCRdb stores in-frame clones only, minus some. Of more than 75,000 clones detected, 80% to 90% appear once; the ten largest clones hold roughly 1.7%. Regarding the study as a whole: CD4 TCRs covered the whole spike, strongest at regions 160-218 and 743-854. Clonal diversity was possibly underestimated; the donors were predominantly white British and more often female. Sampled repertoires all dated from after the peak T cell response. Just 5 to 7 people given AZD1222 tested seropositive at baseline.

With 2 bases removed from V and 8 bases from J, the gap between germline ends came to 12 bases. The germline gives CDR1 MNHEY, CDR2 SVGEGT. The CDR3 is made up of 13 amino acids. The clonotype comes from an adult in good health. J is TRBJ1-1 and V is TRBV6-2 or TRBV6-3; D gene unclear. Sample: peripheral blood, taken on day 0 of AZD1222 vaccination. CDR3 amino acids: CASSYVGIGEAFF. As DNA, the CDR3 is TGTGCCAGCAGTTACGTGGGCATCGGAGAAGCTTTCTTT.